This T cell receptor (beta chain) stems from a study of OX40 agonist ivuxolimab in advanced cancers. Looking at the study overall: Patients were infused with ivuxolimab every 2 weeks at 0.01 to 10 mg/kg. General observations from the study: The CD4+ and CD8+ T cells in the blood had expanded clonally by week 6 at 0.1 to 3.0 mg/kg. Expanded clones were, on average, more numerous among CD8+ T cells than CD4+.

Sequencing used immunoSEQ multiplex PCR; TCRdb keeps in-frame clones, though not all of them. The sample records some 70,000 clones, around 84% being singletons. Germline CDR1 SQVTM, CDR2 ANQGSEA. CDR3 length equals 13 residues. V gave up 3 bases and J gave up 6 bases; unmatched junction bases: 5. On this clone: Its antigen remains unidentified.

The rearrangement links TRBV29-1 to TRBJ2-1; 7 nucleotides agree with TRBD1. The sequenced sample was CD4+ or CD8+ T cells sorted from blood, obtained in a trial of the OX40 agonist ivuxolimab. The source of this sequence is an adult with an advanced solid tumor such as melanoma, head and neck, liver or kidney cancer. The CDR3 DNA reads TGCAGCGTTGATCGGACAGGAGGCAATGAGCAGTTCTTC. Its protein is CSVDRTGGNEQFF.